Listed here are 25 T cell receptor beta chains from one sample, sequenced in a study of T-cell memory formation after mild COVID-19. TCRdb redid the calling of the 5' RACE reads with MiXCR, one entry per CDR3 protein. The table lists about 400,000 distinct CDR3 sequences, 20% to 25% of them singletons. Sequenced sample: PBMCs or a T cell subset sorted from them (not recorded which). The receptor set was obtained from an adult woman who had mild COVID-19 (a few samples of this study predate the infection). Cell type and time point are not known.

This clonotype was seen a few times. J is TRBJ2-3 and V is TRBV9, with 8 bases identical to TRBD2. V lost 1 base and J lost 6; bases outside the gene matches: 7. From germline, CDR1 is SGDLS and CDR2 YYNGEE. The CDR3 totals 15 residues. The CDR3 coding sequence is TGTGCCAGCAGCGTACCTGTCGCTAGCGGGGATACGCAGTATTTT. This translates into CASSVPVASGDTQYF.

The genes are TRBV20-1 and TRBJ1-1; D is ambiguous. With 7 bases removed from V and 0 bases from J, the gap between germline ends came to 9 bases. Germline V gene sequence: CDR1 DFQATT, CDR2 SNEGSKA (reference sequence). The CDR3 runs to 12 residues. The chain's CDR3 is CSGNRLNTEAFF. For the CDR3, the DNA is TGCAGTGGGAACCGGTTGAACACTGAAGCTTTCTTT.

The rearrangement joins TRBV9 to TRBJ1-1, with D perhaps TRBD1 (6 bases). The V gene's germline CDR1 is SGDLS and CDR2 YYNGEE. With 4 bases removed from V and 2 bases from J, the gap between germline ends came to 15 bases. The CDR3 has 15 residues. DNA of the CDR3: TGTGCCAGCAGCCCCCGAGGGGGTTTCAACACTGAAGCTTTCTTT. As protein: CASSPRGGFNTEAFF. The full variable domain, with the rest looked up from reference TRBV9 and TRBJ1-1, is DSGVTQTPKHLITATGQRVTLRCSPRSGDLSVYWYQQSLDQGLQFLIQYYNGEERAKGNILERFSAQQFPDLHSELNLSSLELGDSALYFCASSPRGGFNTEAFFGQGTRLTVV.

The sample holds a few counts of this clonotype. This rearrangement joins TRBV6-5 to TRBJ2-1; D may match TRBD1 or TRBD2 (5 bases each). The CDR3 covers 12 residues. Between the trimmed V and J ends, which lost 6 bases and 9 bases, there was a span of 12 bases. CDR1 MNHEY and CDR2 SVGAGI come from the germline V gene. CDR3 protein: CASSLGDREQFF. CDR3 in DNA: TGTGCCAGCAGCCTCGGGGACCGTGAGCAGTTCTTC.

This clonotype was counted only a few times. This chain uses TRBV7-2 with TRBJ1-1; D not certain. Germline CDR1 reads SGHTA; CDR2 reads FQGNSA. This CDR3 is built from 14 residues. Trimming stripped 3 bases from V and 1 base from J, with 9 bases between. The CDR3, as DNA: TGTGCCAGCAGCTTCAATGCGAGGAACACTGAAGCTTTCTTT. Translated, it gives CASSFNARNTEAFF.

The gene calls are TRBV25-1 and TRBJ2-3; D possibly corresponds to TRBD1 (7 bases). Looked up from germline, CDR1 is MGHDK and CDR2 is SYGVNS. Trimming pared 8 bases from V and 3 bases from J, leaving 15 bases between. The CDR3 runs to 14 residues. CDR3 region: CASGRDRRTDTQYF. The CDR3 nucleotides read TGTGCCAGCGGGCGGGACAGACGAACAGATACGCAGTATTTT.

This clonotype was counted many times. The chain uses TRBV9 and TRBJ2-7; no reliable D call. This CDR3 comprises 13 residues. Trimming removed 3 bases from V and 2 bases from J, with 9 bases in between. CDR1 and CDR2 from the germline V gene are SGDLS and YYNGEE. CDR3 residues: CASSAADPYEQYF. DNA for the CDR3: TGTGCCAGCAGCGCCGCAGACCCCTACGAGCAGTACTTC.

The table lists this clonotype with many counts. This chain links TRBV7-2 with TRBJ2-3, with D unresolved. This CDR3 is built from 14 residues. V gave up 0 bases and J gave up 2 bases, with 6 bases separating them. Germline V gene lookup returns CDR1 SGHTA and CDR2 FQGNSA. The CDR3 loop reads CASSLARITDTQYF. The CDR3 DNA reads TGTGCCAGCAGCTTAGCGCGGATCACAGATACGCAGTATTTT.

This clonotype was detected a few times. The rearrangement joins TRBV9 to TRBJ2-3, with no clear D. The CDR3 is made up of 16 amino acids. Trimming cost V 0 bases and J 2 bases, with 13 bases left between them. Germline V gives CDR1 SGDLS, CDR2 YYNGEE. CDR3 sequence (DNA): TGTGCCAGCAGCGTAGAGGGCTTACTCTACACAGATACGCAGTATTTT. Protein: CASSVEGLLYTDTQYF.

This CDR3 reads CASSRTGGTDTQYF. The CDR3 DNA sequence: TGTGCCAGCAGCAGGACAGGAGGCACAGATACGCAGTATTTT. The genes are TRBV6-4 and TRBJ2-3; TRBD1 agrees at 7 bases. V gave up 6 bases and J gave up 1 base; unmatched junction bases: 4. Germline assignment: CDR1 MRHNA and CDR2 SNTAGT. CDR3 length: 14 residues.

The chain is built from TRBV7-9 and TRBJ2-1; 9 nucleotides line up with TRBD2. The CDR3 totals 15 residues. Trimming at V came to 2 bases and at J to 7 bases, leaving 6 bases not matched to a gene. Germline V CDR1 and CDR2: SEHNR, FQNEAQ (reference sequence). This chain's CDR3 is CASSLTLAGDNEQFF. The DNA of the CDR3 is TGTGCCAGCAGCTTAACGTTAGCGGGAGATAATGAGCAGTTCTTC.

The chain combines TRBV29-1 with TRBJ1-1; no clear D gene. Germline V gene sequence: CDR1 SQVTM, CDR2 ANQGSEA. Trimming cost V 0 bases and J 1 base, with 9 bases left between them. The CDR3 loop spans 14 amino acids. CDR3 amino acids: CSVEDRTKNTEAFF. For the CDR3, the DNA is TGCAGCGTTGAAGATCGTACAAAGAACACTGAAGCTTTCTTT.

The gene calls are TRBV7-3 and TRBJ2-1, with TRBD2 matching over 12 bases. CDR3 length: 15 residues. The trim removed 0 bases at V and 7 bases at J, leaving 1 base unmatched. Germline V lookup: CDR1 SGHTA, CDR2 FQGTGA. This CDR3 is CASSLTLAGGNEQFF. CDR3 in DNA: TGTGCCAGCAGCTTAACACTAGCGGGAGGAAATGAGCAGTTCTTC. The full variable domain, completed using reference TRBV7-3 and TRBJ2-1, is GAGVSQTPSNKVTEKGKYVELRCDPISGHTALYWYRQSLGQGPEFLIYFQGTGAADDSGLPNDRFFAVRPEGSVSTLKIQRTERGDSAVYLCASSLTLAGGNEQFFGPGTRLTVL.

This clonotype was detected only a few times. The rearrangement joins TRBV6-1 to TRBJ1-2, with D unresolved. This CDR3 is 16 amino acids long. V was clipped by 0 bases and J by 4 bases, with 15 bases between them. Germline V gene lookup returns CDR1 MNHNS and CDR2 SASEGT. The CDR3 loop reads CASSEAGIVSVYGYTF. In DNA form, the CDR3 reads TGTGCCAGCAGTGAAGCGGGGATCGTTAGTGTCTATGGCTACACCTTC.

The chain uses TRBV2 and TRBJ1-2, with a tentative D call TRBD1 (5 bases). Germline V gives CDR1 SNHLY, CDR2 FYNNEI. Trimming removed 1 base at V and 8 bases at J, with 11 bases between. This CDR3 comprises 13 residues. Here the CDR3 reads CASSEGRERGYTF. CDR3 coding DNA: TGTGCCAGCAGTGAAGGCAGGGAAAGGGGCTACACCTTC.

In this sample, this clonotype turned up a few times. V is TRBV29-1 and J is TRBJ2-3; 8 positions match TRBD2. Germline CDR1 and CDR2: SQVTM and ANQGSEA. J gave up 0 bases and V 7 bases, and 9 bases lay outside the gene matches. This CDR3 comprises 15 residues. CDR3 amino acids: CSGTYAGGSTDTQYF. The DNA of the CDR3 is TGCAGCGGAACCTATGCGGGGGGTAGCACAGATACGCAGTATTTT.

The chain carries TRBV7-2 and TRBJ1-4; 10 nucleotides match TRBD1. Germline V lookup: CDR1 SGHTA, CDR2 FQGNSA. Trimming removed 1 base from V and 8 bases from J; junction bases left unmatched: 10. CDR3 length: 17 residues. CDR3 region: CASSLGLTGGANEKLFF. Here the CDR3 DNA reads TGTGCCAGCAGCTTAGGACTGACAGGGGGCGCGAACGAAAAACTGTTTTTT.

The chain has TRBV12-3 or TRBV12-4 and TRBJ1-3, with 9 bases matching TRBD1. V was pared by 6 bases and J by 10 bases, with 10 bases of the junction left unmatched. This CDR3 spans 14 amino acids. CDR3 protein: CASSSDRGVSTIYF. The CDR3, as DNA: TGTGCCAGCAGCTCGGACAGGGGAGTGAGTACCATATATTTT.

Only a few counts were recorded for this clonotype. The J gene is TRBJ2-7, the V gene TRBV5-1, with D possibly TRBD1 on 6 matching bases. The CDR3 totals 15 residues. Germline assignment: CDR1 SGHRS and CDR2 YFSETQ. V was pared by 0 bases and J by 6 bases, with 16 bases between. The DNA of the CDR3 is TGCGCCAGCAGCTTGGAGGGAACTACAGGGTTCGAGCAGTACTTC. Protein sequence: CASSLEGTTGFEQYF.

This clonotype was seen only once. The rearrangement links TRBV18 to TRBJ2-1; D not certain. CDR3 length: 14 residues. From germline, CDR1 is KGHSH and CDR2 LQKENI. V lost 1 base, J lost 8 bases, and 12 bases lay in between. In nucleotides, the CDR3 is TGTGCCAGCTCACCACAACGTTCAGTACATGAGCAGTTCTTC. Translation gives CASSPQRSVHEQFF.

In the case of this clonotype: The junction differs from germline at one of its ends, possibly a read error. The V and J genes are TRBV5-6 and TRBJ1-2; tentative D call: TRBD1 (6 bases). The CDR3 runs 14 residues. Germline V gives CDR1 SGHDT, CDR2 YYEEEE. As DNA, the CDR3 is TGTGCCAGCAGCCCGTTGGGGGCAGACTATGGCTACACCTTT. Protein: CASSPLGADYGYTF.

CDR3 DNA: TGTGCCAGCAGCCCCACGGGTAGCCCCGAGCAGTACTTC. It specifies CASSPTGSPEQYF. The chain employs TRBV13 and TRBJ2-7; D ambiguous. CDR1 is PRHDT, CDR2 FYEKMQ, per germline (reference sequence). The CDR3 loop spans 13 amino acids. The V end was cut by 5 bases, the J end by 6 bases, with 14 bases between.

This clonotype was counted many times. This rearrangement joins TRBV11-3 to TRBJ2-7; unclear D gene. The CDR3 is made up of 11 amino acids. V was pared by 4 bases and J by 2 bases, with 3 bases between. Germline loops: CDR1 SGHNT, CDR2 YENEEA. As DNA, the CDR3 is TGTGCCAGCAGCTACACCTACGAGCAGTACTTC. Protein: CASSYTYEQYF.

The CDR3 here is CASSPPGTENTEAFF. The CDR3 coding sequence is TGCGCCAGCAGCCCACCCGGGACTGAGAACACTGAAGCTTTCTTT. J is TRBJ1-1 and V is TRBV4-1; tentatively, D is TRBD1 (5 bases). The CDR3 sequence is 15 residues long. Germline lookup yields CDR1 MGHRA and CDR2 YSYEKL. V was shortened by 4 bases and J by 1 base, with 13 bases between the two germline ends.

This rearrangement joins TRBV6-5 to TRBJ2-1; 10 nucleotides line up with TRBD2. The CDR3 covers 17 residues. With 0 bases clipped from V and 7 bases from J, the junction kept 9 bases outside the gene matches. Looked up from germline, CDR1 is MNHEY and CDR2 is SVGAGI. CDR3 amino acids: CASSYSALAGDLNEQFF. Written as DNA, the CDR3 is TGTGCCAGCAGTTACTCGGCGCTAGCGGGAGATCTAAATGAGCAGTTCTTC.